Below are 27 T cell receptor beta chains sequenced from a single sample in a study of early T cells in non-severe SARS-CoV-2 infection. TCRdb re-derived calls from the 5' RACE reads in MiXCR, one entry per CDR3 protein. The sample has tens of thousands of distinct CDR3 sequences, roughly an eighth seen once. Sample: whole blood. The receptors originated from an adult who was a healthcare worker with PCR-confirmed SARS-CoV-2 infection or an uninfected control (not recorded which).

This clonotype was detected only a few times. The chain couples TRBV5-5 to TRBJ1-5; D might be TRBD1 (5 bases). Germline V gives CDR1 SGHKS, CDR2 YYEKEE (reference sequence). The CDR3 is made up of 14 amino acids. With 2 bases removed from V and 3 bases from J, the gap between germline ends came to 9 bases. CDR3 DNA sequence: TGTGCCAGCAGCTTATTGACAGTCAATCAGCCCCAGCATTTT. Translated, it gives CASSLLTVNQPQHF.

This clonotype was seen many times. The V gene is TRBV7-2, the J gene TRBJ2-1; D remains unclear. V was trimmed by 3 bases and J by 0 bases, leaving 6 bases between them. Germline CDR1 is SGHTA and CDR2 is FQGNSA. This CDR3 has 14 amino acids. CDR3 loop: CASSLVPSYNEQFF. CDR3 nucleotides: TGTGCCAGCAGCTTGGTCCCCTCCTACAATGAGCAGTTCTTC.

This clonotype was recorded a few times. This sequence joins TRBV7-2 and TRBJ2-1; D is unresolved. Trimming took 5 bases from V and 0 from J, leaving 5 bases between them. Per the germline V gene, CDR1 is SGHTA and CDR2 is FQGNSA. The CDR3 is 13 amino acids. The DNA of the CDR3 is TGTGCCAGCAGCCCCTACTCCTACAATGAGCAGTTCTTC. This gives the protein CASSPYSYNEQFF.

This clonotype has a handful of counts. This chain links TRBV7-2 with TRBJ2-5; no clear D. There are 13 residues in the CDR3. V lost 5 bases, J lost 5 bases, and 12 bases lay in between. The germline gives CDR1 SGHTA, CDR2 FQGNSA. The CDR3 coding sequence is TGTGCCAGCAGCCCCTCCTTAGGGGAGACCCAGTACTTC. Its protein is CASSPSLGETQYF.

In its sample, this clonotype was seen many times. The CDR3 nucleotides read TGCAGTGCTGGACTAGCGGGAGGGTTTTACGAGCAGTACTTC. Encoded protein: CSAGLAGGFYEQYF. The V and J genes are TRBV20-1 and TRBJ2-7; 15 bases map to TRBD2. From germline, CDR1 is DFQATT and CDR2 SNEGSKA (reference sequence). With V trimmed by 5 bases and J by 4 bases, 3 bases remained unmatched. This CDR3 comprises 14 residues.

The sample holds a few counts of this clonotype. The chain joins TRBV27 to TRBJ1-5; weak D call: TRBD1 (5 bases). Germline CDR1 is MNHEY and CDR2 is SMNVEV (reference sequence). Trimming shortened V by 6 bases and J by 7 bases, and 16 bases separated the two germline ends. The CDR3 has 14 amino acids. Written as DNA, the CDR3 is TGTGCCAGCAGGCTTAGTGGGGCGGGCCAGCCCCAGCATTTT. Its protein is CASRLSGAGQPQHF.

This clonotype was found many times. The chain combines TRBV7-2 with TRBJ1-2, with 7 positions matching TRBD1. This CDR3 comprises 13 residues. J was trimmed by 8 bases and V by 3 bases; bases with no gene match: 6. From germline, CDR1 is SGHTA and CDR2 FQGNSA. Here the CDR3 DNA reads TGTGCCAGCAGCTTTGGACAGGTTGGAGGCTACACCTTC. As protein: CASSFGQVGGYTF.

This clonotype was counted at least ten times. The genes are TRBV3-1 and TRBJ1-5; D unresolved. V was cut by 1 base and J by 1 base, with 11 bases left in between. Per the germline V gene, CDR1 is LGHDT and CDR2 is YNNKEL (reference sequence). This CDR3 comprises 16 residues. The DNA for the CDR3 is TGTGCCAGCAGCCAAGGACAAGAATGGAGCAATCAGCCCCAGCATTTT. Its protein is CASSQGQEWSNQPQHF.

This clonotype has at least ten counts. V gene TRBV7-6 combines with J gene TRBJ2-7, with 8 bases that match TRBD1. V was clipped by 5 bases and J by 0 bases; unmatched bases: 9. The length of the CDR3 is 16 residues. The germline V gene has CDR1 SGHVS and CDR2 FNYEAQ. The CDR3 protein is CASSPGTGSSSYEQYF. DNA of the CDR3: TGTGCCAGCAGCCCAGGGACAGGTTCCAGCTCCTACGAGCAGTACTTC. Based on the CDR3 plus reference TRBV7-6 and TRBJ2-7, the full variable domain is GAGVSQSPRYKVTKRGQDVALRCDPISGHVSLYWYRQALGQGPEFLTYFNYEAQQDKSGLPNDRFSAERPEGSISTLTIQRTEQRDSAMYRCASSPGTGSSSYEQYFGPGTRLTVT.

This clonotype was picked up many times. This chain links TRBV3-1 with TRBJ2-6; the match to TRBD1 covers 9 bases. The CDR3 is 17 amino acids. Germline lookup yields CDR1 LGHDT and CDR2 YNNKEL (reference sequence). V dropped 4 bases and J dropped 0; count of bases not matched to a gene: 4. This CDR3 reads CASSRTGVLSGANVLTF. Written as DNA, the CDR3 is TGTGCCAGCAGCCGGACAGGGGTCCTCTCTGGGGCCAACGTCCTGACTTTC.

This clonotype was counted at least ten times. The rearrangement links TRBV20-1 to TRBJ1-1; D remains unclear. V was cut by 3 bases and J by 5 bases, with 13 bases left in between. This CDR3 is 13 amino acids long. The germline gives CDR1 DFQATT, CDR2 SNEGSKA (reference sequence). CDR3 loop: CSARNVRATEAFF. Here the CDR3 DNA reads TGCAGTGCTAGGAACGTACGCGCGACTGAAGCTTTCTTT.

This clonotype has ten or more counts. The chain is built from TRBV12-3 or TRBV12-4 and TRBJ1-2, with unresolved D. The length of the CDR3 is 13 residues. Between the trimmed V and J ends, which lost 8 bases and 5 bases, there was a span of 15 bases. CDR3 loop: CASALQVLYGYTF. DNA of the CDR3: TGTGCCAGCGCCCTGCAAGTCCTATATGGCTACACCTTC.

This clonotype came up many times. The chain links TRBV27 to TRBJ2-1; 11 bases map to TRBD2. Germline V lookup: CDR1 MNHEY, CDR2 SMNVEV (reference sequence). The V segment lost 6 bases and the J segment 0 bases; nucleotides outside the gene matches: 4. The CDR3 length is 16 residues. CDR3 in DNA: TGTGCCAGCAGCCTCACTAGCGGGAGCTCCTACAATGAGCAGTTCTTC. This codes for CASSLTSGSSYNEQFF.

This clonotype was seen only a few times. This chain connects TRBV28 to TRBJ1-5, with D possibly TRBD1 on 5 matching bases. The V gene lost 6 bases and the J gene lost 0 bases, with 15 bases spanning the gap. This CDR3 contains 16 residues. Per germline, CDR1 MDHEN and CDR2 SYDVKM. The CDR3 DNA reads TGTGCCAGCAGAGAGACAGATTATTATAGCAATCAGCCCCAGCATTTT. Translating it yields CASRETDYYSNQPQHF.

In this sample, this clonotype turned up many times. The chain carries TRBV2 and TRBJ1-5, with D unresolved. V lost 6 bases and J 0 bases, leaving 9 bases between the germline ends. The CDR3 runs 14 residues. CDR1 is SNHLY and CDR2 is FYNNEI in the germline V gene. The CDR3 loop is CASRAAPSNQPQHF. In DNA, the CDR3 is TGTGCCAGCAGGGCGGCCCCTAGCAATCAGCCCCAGCATTTT.

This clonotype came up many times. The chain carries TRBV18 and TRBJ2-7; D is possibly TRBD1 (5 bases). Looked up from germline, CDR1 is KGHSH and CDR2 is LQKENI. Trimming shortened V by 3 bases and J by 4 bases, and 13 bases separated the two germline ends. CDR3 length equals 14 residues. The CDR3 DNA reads TGTGCCAGCTCACCGCAGGGTTCGGGTTACGAGCAGTACTTC. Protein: CASSPQGSGYEQYF.

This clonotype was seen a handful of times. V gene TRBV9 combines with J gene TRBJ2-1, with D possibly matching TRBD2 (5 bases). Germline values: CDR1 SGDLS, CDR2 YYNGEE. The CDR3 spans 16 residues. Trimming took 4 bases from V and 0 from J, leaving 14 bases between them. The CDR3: CASSPRTVSSYNEQFF. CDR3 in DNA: TGTGCCAGCAGCCCCCGGACTGTAAGCTCCTACAATGAGCAGTTCTTC.

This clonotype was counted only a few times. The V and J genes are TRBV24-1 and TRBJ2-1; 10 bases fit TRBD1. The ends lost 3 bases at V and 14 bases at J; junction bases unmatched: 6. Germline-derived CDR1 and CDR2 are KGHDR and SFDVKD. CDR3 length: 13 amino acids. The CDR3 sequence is CATSDTRDRGEFF. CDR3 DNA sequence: TGTGCCACCAGTGATACCCGGGACAGGGGAGAGTTCTTC.

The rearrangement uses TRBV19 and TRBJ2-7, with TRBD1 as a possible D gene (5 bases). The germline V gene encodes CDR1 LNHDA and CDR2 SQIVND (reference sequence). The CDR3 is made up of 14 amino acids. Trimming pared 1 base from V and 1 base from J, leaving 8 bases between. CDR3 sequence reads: CASSIGGLSYEQYF. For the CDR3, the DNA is TGTGCCAGTAGTATAGGGGGCCTGTCCTACGAGCAGTACTTC.

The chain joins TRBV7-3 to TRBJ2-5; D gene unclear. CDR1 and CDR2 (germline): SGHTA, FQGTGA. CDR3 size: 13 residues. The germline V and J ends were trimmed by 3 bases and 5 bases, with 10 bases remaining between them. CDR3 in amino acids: CASSLVARETQYF. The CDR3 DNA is TGTGCCAGCAGCTTGGTGGCTAGGGAGACCCAGTACTTC. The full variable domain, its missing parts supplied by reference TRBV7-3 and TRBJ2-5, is GAGVSQTPSNKVTEKGKYVELRCDPISGHTALYWYRQSLGQGPEFLIYFQGTGAADDSGLPNDRFFAVRPEGSVSTLKIQRTERGDSAVYLCASSLVARETQYFGPGTRLLVL.

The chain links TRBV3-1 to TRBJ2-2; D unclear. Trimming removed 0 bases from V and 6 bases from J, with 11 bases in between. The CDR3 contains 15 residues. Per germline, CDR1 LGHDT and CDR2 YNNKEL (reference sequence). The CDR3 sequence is CASSQEVSRPGELFF. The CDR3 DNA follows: TGTGCCAGCAGCCAAGAGGTCTCCCGACCCGGGGAGCTGTTTTTT. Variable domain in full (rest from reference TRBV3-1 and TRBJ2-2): DTAVSQTPKYLVTQMGNDKSIKCEQNLGHDTMYWYKQDSKKFLKIMFSYNNKELIINETVPNRFSPKSPDKAHLNLHINSLELGDSAVYFCASSQEVSRPGELFFGEGSRLTVL.

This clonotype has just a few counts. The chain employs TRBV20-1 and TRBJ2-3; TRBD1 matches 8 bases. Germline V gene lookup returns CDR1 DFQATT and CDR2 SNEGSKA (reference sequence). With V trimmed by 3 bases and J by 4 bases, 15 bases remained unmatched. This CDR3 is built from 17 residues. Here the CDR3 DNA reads TGCAGTGCTAGGAAGTGGTTTAGGACAGGGAAGGCAGATACGCAGTATTTT. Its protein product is CSARKWFRTGKADTQYF.

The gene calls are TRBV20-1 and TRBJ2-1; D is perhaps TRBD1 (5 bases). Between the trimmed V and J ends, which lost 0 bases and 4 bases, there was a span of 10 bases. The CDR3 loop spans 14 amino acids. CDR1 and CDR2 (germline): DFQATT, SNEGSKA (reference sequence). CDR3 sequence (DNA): TGCAGTGCTAGAGAACAGGCGTTGTACAATGAGCAGTTCTTC. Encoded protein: CSAREQALYNEQFF.

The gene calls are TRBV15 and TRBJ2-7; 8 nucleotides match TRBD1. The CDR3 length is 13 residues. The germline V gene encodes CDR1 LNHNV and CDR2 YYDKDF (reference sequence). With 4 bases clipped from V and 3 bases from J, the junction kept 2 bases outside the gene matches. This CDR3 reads CATSTDRGYEQYF. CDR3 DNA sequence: TGTGCCACCAGCACAGACAGGGGCTACGAGCAGTACTTC.

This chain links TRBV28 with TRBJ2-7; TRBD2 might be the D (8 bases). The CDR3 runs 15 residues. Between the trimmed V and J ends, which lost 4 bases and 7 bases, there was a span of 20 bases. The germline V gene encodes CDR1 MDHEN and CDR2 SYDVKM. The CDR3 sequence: CASSSTAGQRGEQYF. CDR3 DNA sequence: TGTGCCAGCAGTTCGACCGCGGGACAGCGGGGGGAGCAGTACTTC.

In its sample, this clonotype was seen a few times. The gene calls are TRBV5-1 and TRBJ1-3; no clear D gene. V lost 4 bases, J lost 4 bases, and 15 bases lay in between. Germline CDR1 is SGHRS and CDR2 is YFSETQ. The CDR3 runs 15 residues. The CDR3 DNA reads TGCGCCAGCAGCCCGGACGGGGATGGAGGAAACACCATATATTTT. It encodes CASSPDGDGGNTIYF. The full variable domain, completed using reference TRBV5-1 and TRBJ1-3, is KAGVTQTPRYLIKTRGQQVTLSCSPISGHRSVSWYQQTPGQGLQFLFEYFSETQRNKGNFPGRFSGRQFSNSRSEMNVSTLELGDSALYLCASSPDGDGGNTIYFGEGSWLTVV.

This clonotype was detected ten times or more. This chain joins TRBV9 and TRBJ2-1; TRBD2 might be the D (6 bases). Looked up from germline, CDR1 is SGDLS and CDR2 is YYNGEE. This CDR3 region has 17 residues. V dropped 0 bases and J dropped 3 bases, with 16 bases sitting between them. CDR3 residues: CASSVDGGLLLYNEQFF. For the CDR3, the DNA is TGTGCCAGCAGCGTAGATGGGGGACTCCTACTCTACAATGAGCAGTTCTTC.